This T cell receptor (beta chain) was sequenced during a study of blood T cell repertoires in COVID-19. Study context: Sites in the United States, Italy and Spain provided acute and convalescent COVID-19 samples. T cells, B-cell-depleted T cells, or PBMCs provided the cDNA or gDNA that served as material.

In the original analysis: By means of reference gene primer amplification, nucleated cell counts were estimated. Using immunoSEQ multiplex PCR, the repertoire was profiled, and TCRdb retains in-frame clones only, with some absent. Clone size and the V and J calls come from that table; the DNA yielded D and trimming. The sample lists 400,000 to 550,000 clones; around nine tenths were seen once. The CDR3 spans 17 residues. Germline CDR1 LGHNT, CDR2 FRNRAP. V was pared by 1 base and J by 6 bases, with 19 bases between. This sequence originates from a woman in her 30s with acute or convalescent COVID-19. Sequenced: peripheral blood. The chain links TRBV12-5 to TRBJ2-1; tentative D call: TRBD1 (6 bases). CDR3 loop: CASGLGPKHRETNEQFF. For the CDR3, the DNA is TGTGCTAGTGGTTTGGGTCCCAAGCACAGGGAAACCAATGAGCAGTTCTTC.